Following are 31 T cell receptor beta chains from one sample sequenced in a study of blood T cell repertoires in COVID-19. The method was immunoSEQ multiplex PCR; TCRdb's version includes in-frame clones alone and lacks a portion of them. The sample records 150,000 to 200,000 clones, around 82% being singletons. Sequencing was done on a sample of peripheral blood. Receptor source: a human donor with acute or convalescent COVID-19. The donor label of this sample is uncertain.

The chain has TRBV19 and TRBJ2-1, with 7 bases aligning to TRBD1. This CDR3 is 14 amino acids long. Germline V gene sequence: CDR1 LNHDA, CDR2 SQIVND (reference sequence). J lost 5 bases, V lost 7 bases, and 8 bases had no gene match. CDR3 loop: CASMPPGQNNEQFF. In DNA form, the CDR3 reads TGTGCCAGTATGCCCCCGGGACAGAACAATGAGCAGTTCTTC.

The rearrangement uses TRBV25-1 and TRBJ2-7, with 8 bases that match TRBD2. The CDR3 totals 15 residues. Germline-derived CDR1 and CDR2 are MGHDK and SYGVNS. The V and J ends lost 0 bases and 2 bases, in that order; junction bases with no gene match: 3. DNA for the CDR3: TGTGCCAGCAGTGAATATTCCGGGAGGGCCTACGAGCAGTACTTC. This sequence encodes CASSEYSGRAYEQYF.

This rearrangement joins TRBV6-5 to TRBJ1-2; D perhaps matches TRBD1 (6 bases). The CDR3 has 12 amino acids. V lost 8 bases, J lost 8 bases, and 15 bases lay in between. Germline CDR1 reads MNHEY; CDR2 reads SVGAGI. The CDR3 reads CASRDNVDGYTF. In DNA form, the CDR3 reads TGTGCCAGCCGGGACAATGTAGACGGCTACACCTTC.

V and J are TRBV10-3 and TRBJ1-4; perhaps TRBD1 as D (5 bases). V was trimmed by 7 bases and J by 5 bases, leaving 11 bases between them. Per the germline V gene, CDR1 is ENHRY and CDR2 is SYGVKD. The CDR3 is 13 amino acids. CDR3: CAIKGVANEKLFF. In DNA form, the CDR3 reads TGTGCCATCAAAGGGGTTGCGAATGAAAAACTGTTTTTT.

This clone was counted only a few times. The chain has TRBV27 and TRBJ2-2, with 8 positions matching TRBD1. Trimming at V came to 0 bases and at J to 5 bases, leaving 2 bases not matched to a gene. The CDR3 totals 15 residues. Looked up from germline, CDR1 is MNHEY and CDR2 is SMNVEV (reference sequence). The CDR3 region is CASSLSTGATGELFF. CDR3 in DNA: TGTGCCAGCAGTTTATCGACAGGGGCAACCGGGGAGCTGTTTTTT.

The CDR3 nucleotides read TGTGCCAGCAGTACCGGGACTAGAGGGGGGAGCTCCTACAATGAGCAGTTCTTC. Protein product: CASSTGTRGGSSYNEQFF. This chain joins TRBV27 and TRBJ2-1; 8 nucleotides line up with TRBD2. The CDR3 is 18 amino acids. CDR1 and CDR2 from the germline V gene are MNHEY and SMNVEV (reference sequence). J lost 0 bases, V lost 5 bases, and 12 bases had no gene match.

V usage is TRBV6-5 and J usage is TRBJ1-5, with TRBD1 matching 7 bases. CDR1 and CDR2 from the germline V gene are MNHEY and SVGAGI. Trimming took 6 bases from V and 5 from J; bases not matched to a gene: 4. This CDR3 has 13 amino acids. The CDR3 DNA follows: TGTGCCAGCAGAAAGGGGGCCTATCAGCCCCAGCATTTT. It encodes CASRKGAYQPQHF.

The rearrangement joins TRBV28 to TRBJ2-2; TRBD2 matches at 8 bases. CDR1 MDHEN and CDR2 SYDVKM come from the germline V gene. This CDR3 has 23 residues. J lost 1 base, V lost 3 bases, and 25 bases had no gene match. CDR3 in amino acids: CASSFGGFRWNSGDGLNTGELFF. The CDR3 DNA follows: TGTGCCAGCAGTTTTGGTGGGTTCAGGTGGAATAGCGGGGATGGATTGAACACCGGGGAGCTGTTTTTT. The full variable domain, in which reference TRBV28 and TRBJ2-2 provide the parts outside the CDR3, is DVKVTQSSRYLVKRTGEKVFLECVQDMDHENMFWYRQDPGLGLRLIYFSYDVKMKEKGDIPEGYSVSREKKERFSLILESASTNQTSMYLCASSFGGFRWNSGDGLNTGELFFGEGSRLTVL.

The J gene is TRBJ2-3, the V gene TRBV29-1; 9 nucleotides agree with TRBD2. The CDR3 is 16 residues long. In germline, CDR1 is SQVTM, CDR2 ANQGSEA. The J segment lost 3 bases and the V segment lost 8 bases, leaving 15 bases of the junction unmatched. The CDR3: CSSPHLAGGKTDTQYF. The DNA for the CDR3 is TGCAGCTCCCCTCACCTCGCGGGAGGGAAAACAGATACGCAGTATTTT.

V is TRBV7-2 and J is TRBJ2-2, with TRBD1 as a possible D gene (6 bases). CDR1 and CDR2 (germline): SGHTA, FQGNSA. The ends were cut back, 2 bases at V and 6 bases at J, with 13 bases in the middle. The CDR3 loop spans 15 amino acids. The DNA for the CDR3 is TGTGCCAGCAGCTTAAAACAGGGCCTCCCCGGGGAGCTGTTTTTT. Its translation is CASSLKQGLPGELFF.

The V and J genes are TRBV14 and TRBJ2-7; 7 nucleotides align to TRBD2. The germline gives CDR1 SGHDN, CDR2 FVKESK. The CDR3 is 16 amino acids. J gave up 0 bases and V 4 bases, and 9 bases lay outside the gene matches. CDR3 sequence reads: CASSPTSTAFSYEQYF. The CDR3 coding sequence is TGTGCCAGCAGCCCGACTAGCACAGCCTTCTCCTACGAGCAGTACTTC.

This clone came up a few times. The chain couples TRBV27 to TRBJ2-3; 8 nucleotides line up with TRBD1. Germline CDR1 is MNHEY and CDR2 is SMNVEV (reference sequence). The CDR3 sequence is 17 residues long. V gave up 0 bases and J gave up 4 bases; unmatched junction bases: 9. Written as DNA, the CDR3 is TGTGCCAGCAGTTTATCTGCGGACAGGGCCCTTCCAGATACGCAGTATTTT. It translates to CASSLSADRALPDTQYF.

This chain uses TRBV11-3 with TRBJ2-7; the match to TRBD1 covers 9 bases. Germline CDR1 SGHNT, CDR2 YENEEA. The CDR3 loop spans 15 amino acids. V gave up 5 bases and J gave up 1 base; unmatched junction bases: 6. CDR3 sequence (DNA): TGTGCCAGCAGCGCGGCCGGGACAGGGTCCTACGAGCAGTACTTC. Protein product: CASSAAGTGSYEQYF.

The V gene is TRBV5-1, the J gene TRBJ1-4, with TRBD1 as a possible D gene (6 bases). The CDR3 length is 15 residues. Trimming pared 1 base from V and 6 bases from J, leaving 13 bases between. Germline assignment: CDR1 SGHRS and CDR2 YFSETQ. CDR3 in amino acids: CASSLKGGAYEKLFF. In nucleotides, the CDR3 is TGCGCCAGCAGCTTGAAAGGGGGGGCGTATGAAAAACTGTTTTTT.

There are a few counts of this clone. This chain connects TRBV27 to TRBJ1-2; D possibly corresponds to TRBD1 (5 bases). Trimming took off 0 bases at V and 4 bases at J, with 12 bases between the two ends. This CDR3 spans 15 amino acids. Germline CDR1 and CDR2: MNHEY and SMNVEV (reference sequence). The CDR3 sequence is CASSLSGAIGYGYTF. As DNA, the CDR3 is TGTGCCAGCAGTTTATCAGGGGCCATTGGCTATGGCTACACCTTC.

This clone appeared a single time. Other nucleotide sequences in the sample specify the same CDR3. The chain uses TRBV29-1 and TRBJ2-1; D is possibly TRBD2 (5 bases). CDR1 is SQVTM, CDR2 ANQGSEA, per germline. Trimming pared 6 bases from V and 4 bases from J, leaving 7 bases between. The CDR3 extends over 11 amino acids. The CDR3 here is CSVGLYNEQFF. The CDR3 coding sequence is TGCAGCGTAGGACTTTACAATGAGCAGTTCTTC.

CDR3 sequence (DNA): TGTGCCTGGAGTGTACGAGGCGCAGGGGGGCATGCTGGCTACACCTTC. Encoded protein: CAWSVRGAGGHAGYTF. V usage is TRBV30 and J usage is TRBJ1-2, with 7 bases that match TRBD1. The CDR3 has 16 residues. The V gene end was trimmed by 0 bases and the J gene end by 7 bases; junction bases not matched to a gene: 14. CDR1 GTSNPN and CDR2 SVGIG come from the germline V gene (reference sequence). Full variable domain (remainder filled in from reference TRBV30 and TRBJ1-2): SQTIHQWPATLVQPVGSPLSLECTVEGTSNPNLYWYRQAAGRGLQLLFYSVGIGQISSEVPQNLSASRPQDRQFILSSKKLLLSDSGFYLCAWSVRGAGGHAGYTFGSGTRLTVV.

The chain joins TRBV19 to TRBJ2-2, with 7 bases matching TRBD1. The V segment lost 4 bases and the J segment 2 bases; nucleotides outside the gene matches: 16. The CDR3 is 19 residues long. Germline lookup yields CDR1 LNHDA and CDR2 SQIVND (reference sequence). In DNA form, the CDR3 reads TGTGCCAGTAGTACTTCCGGGACAGCGGTGTTGGGAAACACCGGGGAGCTGTTTTTT. Translation gives CASSTSGTAVLGNTGELFF.

The gene calls are TRBV23-1 and TRBJ1-1; D uncertain. TRBV23-1 is an open reading frame, and its role is uncertain. V was cut by 0 bases and J by 0 bases, with 11 bases left in between. The CDR3 length is 16 residues. CDR3 sequence: CASSQSGRPLNTEAFF. DNA of the CDR3: TGCGCCAGCAGTCAATCGGGCAGGCCCTTGAACACTGAAGCTTTCTTT.

On this clone itself: One junction end does not reproduce the germline sequence, and a read error may be involved. CDR3 coding DNA: TGTGCTAGCAGCTTAGCGGCAGGGGGCTGGAATGAGCAGTTCTTC. Translation gives CASSLAAGGWNEQFF. The chain employs TRBV7-7 and TRBJ2-1; 8 positions agree with TRBD1. Per germline, CDR1 SSHAT and CDR2 FNYEAQ (reference sequence). The CDR3 spans 15 residues.

V and J are TRBV30 and TRBJ2-5; tentatively, D is TRBD1 (6 bases). Germline CDR1 is GTSNPN and CDR2 is SVGIG (reference sequence). The CDR3 loop spans 14 amino acids. V dropped 5 bases and J dropped 7 bases, with 20 bases sitting between them. CDR3 nucleotides: TGTGCCTGGGGGCCCGGCCTCCTAGGGGGGACCCAGTACTTC. It codes for CAWGPGLLGGTQYF.

This clone was observed once. This rearrangement joins TRBV7-2 to TRBJ2-5, with TRBD2 matching 11 bases. This CDR3 is built from 14 residues. The ends lost 3 bases at V and 5 bases at J; junction bases unmatched: 2. Germline V lookup: CDR1 SGHTA, CDR2 FQGNSA. The CDR3: CASSFSGREETQYF. CDR3 DNA sequence: TGTGCCAGCAGCTTTAGCGGGAGGGAGGAGACCCAGTACTTC.

This chain links TRBV7-8 with TRBJ2-2; 7 bases match TRBD1. Germline V gene data show CDR1 as SGHVS and CDR2 as FQNEAQ. The CDR3 is 16 residues long. V gave up 4 bases and J gave up 3 bases; unmatched junction bases: 8. For the CDR3, the DNA is TGTGCCAGCAGCTCCCCAGGGGGATTTGACACCGGGGAGCTGTTTTTT. This gives the protein CASSSPGGFDTGELFF.

The chain couples TRBV12-5 to TRBJ2-7, with 7 nucleotides matching TRBD1. CDR1 and CDR2 from the germline V gene are LGHNT and FRNRAP. The J segment lost 0 bases and the V segment lost 5 bases, leaving 13 bases of the junction unmatched. The CDR3 length is 17 residues. The chain's CDR3 is CASGTSMDRWSSYEQYF. CDR3 sequence (DNA): TGTGCTAGTGGTACTTCAATGGACAGGTGGAGCTCCTACGAGCAGTACTTC.

This chain links TRBV6-1 with TRBJ1-1; no clear D. Germline CDR1 reads MNHNS; CDR2 reads SASEGT. CDR3 length: 12 amino acids. V lost 2 bases and J lost 3, with 4 bases in between. The CDR3 nucleotides are TGTGCCAGCAGTGAACAGGACACTGAAGCTTTCTTT. Protein sequence: CASSEQDTEAFF.

The rearrangement joins TRBV9 to TRBJ2-2; D call uncertain. V shed 4 bases and J shed 7 bases, with 8 bases lying between them. Germline V gives CDR1 SGDLS, CDR2 YYNGEE. The CDR3 consists of 12 residues. The CDR3 region is CASSLMVGELFF. CDR3 nucleotide sequence: TGTGCCAGCAGCCTAATGGTCGGGGAGCTGTTTTTT. Using reference TRBV9 and TRBJ2-2 for the parts outside the CDR3, the full variable domain is DSGVTQTPKHLITATGQRVTLRCSPRSGDLSVYWYQQSLDQGLQFLIQYYNGEERAKGNILERFSAQQFPDLHSELNLSSLELGDSALYFCASSLMVGELFFGEGSRLTVL.

The chain joins TRBV2 to TRBJ1-5, with TRBD1 matching 9 bases. Germline CDR1 and CDR2: SNHLY and FYNNEI. The CDR3 has 18 residues. With 6 bases clipped from V and 1 base from J, the junction kept 13 bases outside the gene matches. As DNA, the CDR3 is TGTGCCAGCAGCGCTACCGGGACAGGGAGGGGAAGCAATCAGCCCCAGCATTTT. Translation gives CASSATGTGRGSNQPQHF.

This rearrangement joins TRBV3-1 (or the pseudogene TRBV3-2) to TRBJ1-2; D ambiguous. The CDR3 is 11 residues long. The germline V gene has CDR1 LGHDT and CDR2 YNNKEL (reference sequence). Trimming took off 1 base at V and 8 bases at J, with 5 bases between the two ends. CDR3 sequence reads: CASSQGSGYTF. In DNA form, the CDR3 reads TGTGCCAGCAGCCAAGGGAGCGGCTACACCTTC.

J is TRBJ1-6 and V is TRBV9; 7 bases match TRBD1. Germline trimming cut 1 base from V and 7 bases from J; bases unmatched to any gene: 2. There are 14 residues in the CDR3. CDR1 is SGDLS and CDR2 is YYNGEE in the germline V gene. CDR3 amino acids: CASSVRGQNSPLHF. The CDR3 DNA follows: TGTGCCAGCAGCGTAAGGGGGCAGAATTCACCCCTCCACTTT.

This chain uses TRBV5-1 with TRBJ1-1, with TRBD1 matching 9 bases. The CDR3 has 15 residues. The V and J ends lost 3 bases and 4 bases, in that order; junction bases with no gene match: 7. Germline values: CDR1 SGHRS, CDR2 YFSETQ. CDR3 sequence reads: CASSSEQGALTEAFF. CDR3 in DNA: TGCGCCAGCAGCTCGGAACAGGGGGCTCTCACTGAAGCTTTCTTT.

This clone was counted only a few times. The rearrangement uses TRBV6-5 and TRBJ2-5; TRBD2 agrees at 7 bases. The CDR3 is 14 residues long. CDR1 is MNHEY, CDR2 SVGAGI, per germline. The ends lost 11 bases at V and 1 base at J; junction bases unmatched: 10. The CDR3 protein is CAGTPSGSQETQYF. In DNA form, the CDR3 reads TGTGCCGGTACCCCTAGCGGCAGCCAAGAGACCCAGTACTTC.